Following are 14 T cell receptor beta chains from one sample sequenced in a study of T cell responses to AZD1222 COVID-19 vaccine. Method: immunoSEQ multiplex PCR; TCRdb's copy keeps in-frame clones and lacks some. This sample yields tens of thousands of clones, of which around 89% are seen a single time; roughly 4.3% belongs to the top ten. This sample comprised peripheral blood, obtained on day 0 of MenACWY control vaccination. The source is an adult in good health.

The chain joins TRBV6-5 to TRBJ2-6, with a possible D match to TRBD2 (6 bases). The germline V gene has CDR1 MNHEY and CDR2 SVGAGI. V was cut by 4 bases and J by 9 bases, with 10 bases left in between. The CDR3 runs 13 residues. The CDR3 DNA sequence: TGTGCCAGCAGTTTCGGGGGAATCAACGTCCTGACTTTC. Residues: CASSFGGINVLTF.

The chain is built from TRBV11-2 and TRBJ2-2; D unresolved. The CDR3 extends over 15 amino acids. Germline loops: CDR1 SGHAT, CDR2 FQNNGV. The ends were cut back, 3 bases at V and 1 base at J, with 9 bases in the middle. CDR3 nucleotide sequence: TGTGCCAGCAGCTTCGGGCCCTTGAACACCGGGGAGCTGTTTTTT. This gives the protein CASSFGPLNTGELFF.

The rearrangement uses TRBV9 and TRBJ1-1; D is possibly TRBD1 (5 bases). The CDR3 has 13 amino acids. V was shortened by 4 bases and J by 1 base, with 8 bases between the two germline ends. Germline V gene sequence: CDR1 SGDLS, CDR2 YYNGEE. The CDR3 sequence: CASSSGQNTEAFF. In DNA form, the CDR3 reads TGTGCCAGCAGCTCAGGACAGAACACTGAAGCTTTCTTT. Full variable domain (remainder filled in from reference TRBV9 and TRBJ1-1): DSGVTQTPKHLITATGQRVTLRCSPRSGDLSVYWYQQSLDQGLQFLIQYYNGEERAKGNILERFSAQQFPDLHSELNLSSLELGDSALYFCASSSGQNTEAFFGQGTRLTVV.

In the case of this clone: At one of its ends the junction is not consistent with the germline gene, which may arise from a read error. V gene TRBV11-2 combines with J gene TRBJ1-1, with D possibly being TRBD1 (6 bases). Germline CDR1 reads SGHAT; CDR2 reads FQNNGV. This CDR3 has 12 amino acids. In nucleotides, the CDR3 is TGTGCCAGCAGCTTACGGGACACTCAAGCTTTCTTT. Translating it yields CASSLRDTQAFF.

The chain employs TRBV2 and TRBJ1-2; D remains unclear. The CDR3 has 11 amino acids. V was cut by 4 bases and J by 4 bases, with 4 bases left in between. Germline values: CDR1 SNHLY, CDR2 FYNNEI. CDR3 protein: CASSGVYGYTF. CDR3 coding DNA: TGTGCCAGCAGTGGAGTCTATGGCTACACCTTC.

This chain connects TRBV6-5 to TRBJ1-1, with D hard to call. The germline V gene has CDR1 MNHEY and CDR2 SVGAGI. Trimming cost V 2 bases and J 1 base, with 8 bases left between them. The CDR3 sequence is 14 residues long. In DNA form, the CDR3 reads TGTGCCAGCAGTTACCGGACGTGGAACACTGAAGCTTTCTTT. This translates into CASSYRTWNTEAFF.

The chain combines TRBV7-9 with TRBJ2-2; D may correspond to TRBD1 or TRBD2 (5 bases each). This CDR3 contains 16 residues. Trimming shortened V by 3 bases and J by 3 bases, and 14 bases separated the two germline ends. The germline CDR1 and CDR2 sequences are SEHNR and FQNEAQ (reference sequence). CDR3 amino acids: CASSFNPGRHTGELFF. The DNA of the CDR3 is TGTGCCAGCAGCTTTAATCCGGGACGGCACACCGGGGAGCTGTTTTTT.

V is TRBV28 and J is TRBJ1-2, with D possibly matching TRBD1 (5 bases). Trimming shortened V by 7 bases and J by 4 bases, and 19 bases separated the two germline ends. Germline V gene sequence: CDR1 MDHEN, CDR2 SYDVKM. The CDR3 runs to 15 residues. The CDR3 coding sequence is TGTGCCAGCAAATTGACCCCGGGGCGGTTCTATGGCTACACCTTC. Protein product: CASKLTPGRFYGYTF.

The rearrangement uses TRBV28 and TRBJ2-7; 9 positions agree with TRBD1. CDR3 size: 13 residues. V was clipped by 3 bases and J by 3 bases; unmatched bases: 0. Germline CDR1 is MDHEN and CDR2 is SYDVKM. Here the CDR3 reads CASSLTGGYEQYF. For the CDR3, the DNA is TGTGCCAGCAGTTTGACAGGGGGCTACGAGCAGTACTTC.

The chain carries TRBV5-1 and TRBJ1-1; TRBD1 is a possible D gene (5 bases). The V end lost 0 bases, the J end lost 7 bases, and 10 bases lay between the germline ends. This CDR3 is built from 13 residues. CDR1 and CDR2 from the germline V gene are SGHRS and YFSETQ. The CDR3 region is CASSLAPDIEAFF. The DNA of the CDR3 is TGCGCCAGCAGCTTGGCCCCGGACATTGAAGCTTTCTTT.

CDR3 DNA sequence: TGTGCCAGCAGTTACTCGAGGACAGGCTACGAGCAGTACTTC. This sequence encodes CASSYSRTGYEQYF. V and J are TRBV6-2 or TRBV6-3 and TRBJ2-7; 7 positions match TRBD1. Trimming took 0 bases from V and 3 from J; bases not matched to a gene: 2. CDR1 and CDR2 from the germline V gene are MNHEY and SVGEGT. This CDR3 region has 14 residues.

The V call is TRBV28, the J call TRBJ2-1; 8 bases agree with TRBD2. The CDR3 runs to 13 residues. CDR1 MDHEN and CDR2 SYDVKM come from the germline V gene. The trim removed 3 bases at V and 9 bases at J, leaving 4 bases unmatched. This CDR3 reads CASSFRGGGEQFF. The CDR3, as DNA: TGTGCCAGCAGTTTTCGGGGGGGCGGTGAGCAGTTCTTC.

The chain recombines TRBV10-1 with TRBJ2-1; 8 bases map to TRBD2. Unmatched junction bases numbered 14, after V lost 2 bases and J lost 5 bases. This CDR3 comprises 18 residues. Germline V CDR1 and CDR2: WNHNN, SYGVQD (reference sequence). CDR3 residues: CASSETGGAASMDNEQFF. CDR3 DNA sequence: TGCGCCAGCAGTGAGACGGGGGGGGCCGCCTCGATGGACAATGAGCAGTTCTTC.

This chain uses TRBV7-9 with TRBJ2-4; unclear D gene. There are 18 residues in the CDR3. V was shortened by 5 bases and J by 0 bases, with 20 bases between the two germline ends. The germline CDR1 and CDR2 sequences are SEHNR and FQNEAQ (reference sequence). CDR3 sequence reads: CASSESTILGLAKNIQYF. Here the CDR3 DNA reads TGTGCCAGCAGCGAATCTACCATCTTGGGTCTAGCCAAAAACATTCAGTACTTC.